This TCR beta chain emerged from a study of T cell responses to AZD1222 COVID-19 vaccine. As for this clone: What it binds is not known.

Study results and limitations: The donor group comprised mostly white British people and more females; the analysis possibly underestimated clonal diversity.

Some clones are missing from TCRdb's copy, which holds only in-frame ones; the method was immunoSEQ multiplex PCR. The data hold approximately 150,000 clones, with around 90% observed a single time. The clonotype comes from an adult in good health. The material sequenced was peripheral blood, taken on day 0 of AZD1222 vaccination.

The CDR3 coding sequence is TGTGCCAGCAGTTTGAACAGGGGGGGTAATGAAAAACTGTTTTTT. Its translation: CASSLNRGGNEKLFF. This chain joins TRBV7-9 and TRBJ1-4, with 8 bases that match TRBD1. V shed 6 bases and J 4 bases; nucleotides not matched to a gene: 7. Germline V lookup: CDR1 SEHNR, CDR2 FQNEAQ (reference sequence). The CDR3 spans 15 residues. Together with reference TRBV7-9 and TRBJ1-4, the CDR3 gives the full variable domain: DTGVSQNPRHKITKRGQNVTFRCDPISEHNRLYWYRQTLGQGPEFLTYFQNEAQLEKSRLLSDRFSAERPKGSFSTLEIQRTEQGDSAMYLCASSLNRGGNEKLFFGSGTQLSVL.